Following are 31 T cell receptor beta chains from one sample sequenced in a study of blood T cell repertoires in COVID-19. Using immunoSEQ multiplex PCR, the repertoire was profiled, and TCRdb retains in-frame clones only, with some absent. The sample lists a few hundred thousand clones, over 80% seen once, with 6% to 8% in the top ten. Sequences were obtained from peripheral blood. These TCRs come from a woman between 50 and 59 years old with COVID-19, enrolled during active disease.

The chain links TRBV24-1 to TRBJ1-5; D is perhaps TRBD1 (5 bases). Germline V lookup: CDR1 KGHDR, CDR2 SFDVKD. V was cut by 3 bases and J by 9 bases, with 14 bases left in between. The CDR3 length is 14 residues. This CDR3 is CATSDGGGRGPQHF. As DNA, the CDR3 is TGTGCCACCAGTGATGGCGGGGGTCGGGGGCCCCAGCATTTT.

This chain links TRBV11-3 with TRBJ2-5; 10 bases are a match to TRBD1. The ends lost 5 bases at V and 4 bases at J; junction bases unmatched: 7. Germline CDR1 reads SGHNT; CDR2 reads YENEEA. The CDR3 contains 15 residues. Written as DNA, the CDR3 is TGTGCCAGCAGCCCCGGGACAGGGGTCCCAGAGACCCAGTACTTC. It encodes CASSPGTGVPETQYF.

V gene TRBV6-1 combines with J gene TRBJ2-5, with 8 bases lining up with TRBD2. V dropped 2 bases and J dropped 4; count of bases not matched to a gene: 9. Germline CDR1 MNHNS, CDR2 SASEGT. The CDR3 loop spans 16 amino acids. This CDR3 is CASSEWVGRARETQYF. The CDR3 DNA follows: TGTGCCAGCAGTGAATGGGTCGGGAGGGCCAGAGAGACCCAGTACTTC.

This clone was seen just once. The chain couples TRBV4-1 to TRBJ2-1, with TRBD2 as a possible D gene (6 bases). V dropped 4 bases and J dropped 1 base, with 11 bases sitting between them. The germline CDR1 and CDR2 sequences are MGHRA and YSYEKL. This CDR3 comprises 15 residues. CDR3 region: CASSLGGESYNEQFF. The CDR3 DNA is TGCGCCAGCAGCCTGGGGGGAGAGTCCTACAATGAGCAGTTCTTC.

The chain joins TRBV6-5 to TRBJ2-1, with 10 nucleotides matching TRBD2. There are 13 residues in the CDR3. Germline loops: CDR1 MNHEY, CDR2 SVGAGI. Trimming took 8 bases from V and 8 from J; bases not matched to a gene: 6. The CDR3 region has the DNA TGTGCCAGCGGCCTAGCGGGAGCGGATGAGCAGTTCTTC. Amino acids: CASGLAGADEQFF.

The J gene is TRBJ2-7, the V gene TRBV10-1, with D possibly matching TRBD2 (5 bases). The CDR3 has 12 amino acids. Trimming left V 3 bases short and J 7 bases short, with 10 bases between. Germline loops: CDR1 WNHNN, CDR2 SYGVQD (reference sequence). For the CDR3, the DNA is TGCGCCAGCAGTGACATCCCGGGAGAGCAGTACTTC. Amino acid sequence: CASSDIPGEQYF.

The gene calls are TRBV5-4 and TRBJ1-6; 7 bases fit TRBD1. Per the germline V gene, CDR1 is SGHNT and CDR2 is YYREEE (reference sequence). CDR3 length: 16 amino acids. The V segment lost 3 bases and the J segment 8 bases; nucleotides outside the gene matches: 11. CDR3 nucleotide sequence: TGTGCCAGCAGCTCGGGACAGAACCTGGGGGATTCACCCCTCCACTTT. Translated, it gives CASSSGQNLGDSPLHF.

This chain links TRBV7-8 with TRBJ2-3; tentatively, D is TRBD2 (6 bases). The V and J ends lost 0 bases and 0 bases respectively, with 10 bases between them. Germline V gene sequence: CDR1 SGHVS, CDR2 FQNEAQ. CDR3 length equals 16 residues. The CDR3 loop reads CASSLAGGPSTDTQYF. CDR3 coding DNA: TGTGCCAGCAGCTTAGCGGGGGGACCGAGCACAGATACGCAGTATTTT.

The chain combines TRBV24-1 with TRBJ2-1, with 9 bases aligning to TRBD2. Trimming removed 3 bases from V and 1 base from J; junction bases left unmatched: 3. The CDR3 is made up of 16 amino acids. Germline V gene lookup returns CDR1 KGHDR and CDR2 SFDVKD. The CDR3 loop is CATSDPLAGSYNEQFF. CDR3 DNA: TGTGCCACCAGTGATCCGCTAGCGGGATCCTACAATGAGCAGTTCTTC.

The rearrangement uses TRBV30 and TRBJ1-2; D might be TRBD1 (6 bases). V was clipped by 2 bases and J by 4 bases, with 17 bases between them. Germline CDR1 reads GTSNPN; CDR2 reads SVGIG (reference sequence). The CDR3 runs 15 residues. In DNA, the CDR3 is TGTGCCTGGAGTCCCTCACAACGGACAGTCTATGGCTACACCTTC. Its translation is CAWSPSQRTVYGYTF.

V gene TRBV2 combines with J gene TRBJ2-6; D might be TRBD2 (5 bases). Germline assignment: CDR1 SNHLY and CDR2 FYNNEI. This CDR3 is 14 amino acids long. V was clipped by 6 bases and J by 2 bases, with 8 bases between them. CDR3: CASSQEAGANVLTF. Written as DNA, the CDR3 is TGTGCCAGCAGCCAGGAGGCTGGGGCCAACGTCCTGACTTTC.

This chain connects TRBV19 to TRBJ1-5, with D possibly being TRBD1 (5 bases). Deletions cut 5 bases from V and 6 bases from J, with 14 bases between. Germline V CDR1 and CDR2: LNHDA, SQIVND (reference sequence). This CDR3 comprises 14 residues. The CDR3 coding sequence is TGTGCCAGTAGTGAGCAGGGATCGGGTCAGCCCCAGCATTTT. It translates to CASSEQGSGQPQHF.

The rearrangement joins TRBV30 to TRBJ2-1; D is possibly TRBD2 (5 bases). Germline CDR1 and CDR2: GTSNPN and SVGIG (reference sequence). The CDR3 sequence is 15 residues long. Trimming took 0 bases from V and 9 from J, leaving 18 bases between them. The CDR3 DNA reads TGTGCCTGGAGTGTCGGGGTAGCGACTACTAGTGAGCAGTTCTTC. This gives the protein CAWSVGVATTSEQFF.

This clone has a single count. Given the absence of the conserved phenylalanine or tryptophan at the CDR3 end, a read error is likely. No DNA is shown, since the ends of the CDR3 on it are uncertain; the CDR3 is the one TCRdb lists. The chain recombines TRBV10-3 with TRBJ1-2; TRBD1, the table's D call, was not compared with the DNA. Looked up from germline, CDR1 is ENHRY and CDR2 is SYGVKD. The CDR3 adds up to 14 amino acids, both ends counted. The CDR3 sequence is CAISESNFPGQGNL.

The chain links TRBV19 to TRBJ2-7; TRBD2 is a possible D gene (6 bases). Germline lookup yields CDR1 LNHDA and CDR2 SQIVND (reference sequence). The CDR3 totals 15 residues. V was cut by 1 base and J by 4 bases, with 14 bases left in between. CDR3 region: CASSIVGRRPYEQYF. In DNA form, the CDR3 reads TGTGCCAGTAGTATAGTAGGGAGGAGGCCATACGAGCAGTACTTC.

This chain uses TRBV19 with TRBJ1-1; TRBD1 aligns across 7 bases. J was trimmed by 0 bases and V by 1 base; bases with no gene match: 2. Germline V lookup: CDR1 LNHDA, CDR2 SQIVND (reference sequence). The CDR3 runs to 15 residues. DNA of the CDR3: TGTGCCAGTAGTATAGGACAGGGTCTGAACACTGAAGCTTTCTTT. Translating it yields CASSIGQGLNTEAFF. Supplemented by reference TRBV19 and TRBJ1-1, the full variable domain reads DGGITQSPKYLFRKEGQNVTLSCEQNLNHDAMYWYRQDPGQGLRLIYYSQIVNDFQKGDIAEGYSVSREKKESFPLTVTSAQKNPTAFYLCASSIGQGLNTEAFFGQGTRLTVV.

The chain couples TRBV11-1 to TRBJ1-1; 8 nucleotides match TRBD1. Germline V gene sequence: CDR1 SGHAT, CDR2 FQDESV (reference sequence). CDR3 length equals 16 residues. The V gene end was trimmed by 3 bases and the J gene end by 3 bases; junction bases not matched to a gene: 9. The CDR3 DNA reads as TGTGCCAGCAGCTTCGAGACAGGGGTAATGTACACTGAAGCTTTCTTT. Translated: CASSFETGVMYTEAFF.

This clone was seen a single time. This sequence joins TRBV5-1 and TRBJ2-1; TRBD2 matches at 7 bases. This CDR3 is built from 15 residues. V gave up 4 bases and J gave up 7 bases; unmatched junction bases: 11. The germline V gene encodes CDR1 SGHRS and CDR2 YFSETQ. The CDR3 coding sequence is TGCGCCAGCAGCGAGTCTAGCGGAGCTGGTAATGAGCAGTTCTTC. Amino acids: CASSESSGAGNEQFF. Filled out from reference TRBV5-1 and TRBJ2-1, the complete variable domain reads KAGVTQTPRYLIKTRGQQVTLSCSPISGHRSVSWYQQTPGQGLQFLFEYFSETQRNKGNFPGRFSGRQFSNSRSEMNVSTLELGDSALYLCASSESSGAGNEQFFGPGTRLTVL.

J is TRBJ1-3 and V is TRBV5-1, with 9 bases matching TRBD1. The CDR3 contains 16 residues. CDR1 and CDR2 (germline): SGHRS, YFSETQ. Losses at the gene ends were 4 bases for V and 8 bases for J; bases not matched to a gene: 13. The CDR3 DNA reads as TGCGCCAGCAGCAAAGGCCCCCGGGACAGGGTCTACACCATATATTTT. It encodes CASSKGPRDRVYTIYF.

The V call is TRBV28, the J call TRBJ2-1; TRBD2 is a possible D gene (6 bases). Germline V gene data show CDR1 as MDHEN and CDR2 as SYDVKM. The length of the CDR3 is 15 residues. Trimming removed 2 bases from V and 8 bases from J, with 16 bases in between. The CDR3: CASSLAGLNVHEQFF. CDR3 bases: TGTGCCAGCAGTTTAGCGGGGTTAAATGTCCATGAGCAGTTCTTC.

CDR3 region: CASSLGALSYNEQFF. The CDR3 region has the DNA TGTGCCAGCAGCTTAGGGGCTCTCTCCTACAATGAGCAGTTCTTC. The genes are TRBV7-2 and TRBJ2-1; D call uncertain. This CDR3 has 15 residues. Trimming took off 1 base at V and 0 bases at J, with 7 bases between the two ends. From germline, CDR1 is SGHTA and CDR2 FQGNSA.

This chain connects TRBV6-5 to TRBJ1-3; 7 nucleotides line up with TRBD1. With 0 bases clipped from V and 8 bases from J, the junction kept 4 bases outside the gene matches. In germline, CDR1 is MNHEY, CDR2 SVGAGI. The CDR3 is 14 residues long. The CDR3 coding sequence is TGTGCCAGCAGTTACTCGTCAGGGGGATACACCATATATTTT. As protein: CASSYSSGGYTIYF.

V is TRBV18 and J is TRBJ1-2, with a weak D call TRBD1 (5 bases). The CDR3 totals 15 residues. CDR1 is KGHSH, CDR2 LQKENI, per germline. V was trimmed by 3 bases and J by 4 bases, leaving 15 bases between them. The DNA of the CDR3 is TGTGCCAGCTCACCGACCCCAGGGTGGGTCTATGGCTACACCTTC. It yields the protein CASSPTPGWVYGYTF. The entire variable domain, with the rest obtained from reference TRBV18 and TRBJ1-2, is as follows: NAGVMQNPRHLVRRRGQEARLRCSPMKGHSHVYWYRQLPEEGLKFMVYLQKENIIDESGMPKERFSAEFPKEGPSILRIQQVVRGDSAAYFCASSPTPGWVYGYTFGSGTRLTVV.

This clone was detected once. V is TRBV7-2 and J is TRBJ1-1; no clear D gene. In germline, CDR1 is SGHTA, CDR2 FQGNSA. V lost 0 bases to trimming and J lost 8 bases, with 10 bases between them. The CDR3 contains 13 residues. The DNA of the CDR3 is TGTGCCAGCAGCTTAGCCTGGGAGGGAGAAGCTTTCTTT. This sequence encodes CASSLAWEGEAFF.

This rearrangement joins TRBV7-3 to TRBJ2-7, with 9 bases identical to TRBD1. CDR1 and CDR2 from the germline V gene are SGHTA and FQGTGA. Trimming removed 5 bases from V and 4 bases from J; junction bases left unmatched: 12. The CDR3 loop spans 16 amino acids. The CDR3 protein is CASSHGAKDRGYEQYF. DNA of the CDR3: TGTGCCAGCAGCCACGGGGCCAAGGACAGGGGTTACGAGCAGTACTTC.

The V gene is TRBV7-2, the J gene TRBJ2-1; perhaps TRBD2 as D (5 bases). Trimming shortened V by 5 bases and J by 1 base, and 18 bases separated the two germline ends. The CDR3 covers 17 residues. Germline CDR1 is SGHTA and CDR2 is FQGNSA. For the CDR3, the DNA is TGTGCCAGCAGCCTACGTGCTGCGTGGGAGTCCTACAATGAGCAGTTCTTC. Its protein product is CASSLRAAWESYNEQFF.

This chain connects TRBV5-8 to TRBJ2-7; a weak D match, TRBD2 (6 bases). Germline V gene sequence: CDR1 SGHTS, CDR2 YDEGEE. This CDR3 has 14 residues. V was clipped by 0 bases and J by 3 bases, with 10 bases between them. The CDR3 protein is CASSLEGLHYEQYF. The CDR3 DNA is TGTGCCAGCAGCTTGGAGGGACTTCACTACGAGCAGTACTTC. The full variable domain, with the rest looked up from reference TRBV5-8 and TRBJ2-7, is EAGVTQSPTHLIKTRGQQATLRCSPISGHTSVYWYQQALGLGLQFLLWYDEGEERNRGNFPPRFSGRQFPNYSSELNVNALELEDSALYLCASSLEGLHYEQYFGPGTRLTVT.

This chain connects TRBV6-1 to TRBJ2-3; perhaps TRBD2 as D (5 bases). Trimming shortened V by 3 bases and J by 2 bases, and 21 bases separated the two germline ends. Germline CDR1 is MNHNS and CDR2 is SASEGT. This CDR3 is built from 18 residues. This CDR3 reads CASSEGRIMIGLTDTQYF. CDR3 coding DNA: TGTGCCAGCAGTGAGGGGAGAATCATGATTGGCCTCACAGATACGCAGTATTTT.

V gene TRBV29-1 combines with J gene TRBJ2-7; TRBD2 matches at 11 bases. Germline V gene sequence: CDR1 SQVTM, CDR2 ANQGSEA. V dropped 5 bases and J dropped 6; count of bases not matched to a gene: 15. This CDR3 region has 16 residues. For the CDR3, the DNA is TGCAGCGTTCTTACTACCGGGACTAGCGGTTTCGGCGAGCAGTACTTC. This sequence encodes CSVLTTGTSGFGEQYF.

This clone was counted only a few times. This sequence joins TRBV19 and TRBJ2-2; no clear D. V lost 6 bases, J lost 5 bases, and 13 bases lay in between. CDR1 and CDR2 (germline): LNHDA, SQIVND (reference sequence). The CDR3 spans 14 residues. CDR3: CASSPFFPTGELFF. Here the CDR3 DNA reads TGTGCCAGTAGCCCCTTTTTTCCTACCGGGGAGCTGTTTTTT.

In this sample, this clone turned up a few times. The gene calls are TRBV5-1 and TRBJ1-1, with 8 bases aligning to TRBD1. Germline V gene sequence: CDR1 SGHRS, CDR2 YFSETQ. The CDR3 is 14 residues long. Losses at the gene ends were 1 base for V and 4 bases for J; bases not matched to a gene: 3. CDR3 coding DNA: TGCGCCAGCAGCTTGAACAGGGGGATCACTGAAGCTTTCTTT. It codes for CASSLNRGITEAFF.